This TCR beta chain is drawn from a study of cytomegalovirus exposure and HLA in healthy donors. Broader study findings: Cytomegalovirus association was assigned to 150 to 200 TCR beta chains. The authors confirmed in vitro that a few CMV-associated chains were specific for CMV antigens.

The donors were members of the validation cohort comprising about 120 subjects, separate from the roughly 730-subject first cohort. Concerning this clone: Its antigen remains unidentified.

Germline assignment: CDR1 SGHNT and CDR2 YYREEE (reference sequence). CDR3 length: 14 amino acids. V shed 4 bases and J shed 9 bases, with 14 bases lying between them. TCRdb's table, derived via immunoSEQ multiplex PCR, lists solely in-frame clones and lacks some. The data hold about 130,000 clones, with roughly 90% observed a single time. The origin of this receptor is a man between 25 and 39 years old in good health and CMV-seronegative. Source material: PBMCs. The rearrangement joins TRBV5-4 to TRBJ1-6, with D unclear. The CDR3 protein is CASSPRGDGSPLHF. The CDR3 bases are TGTGCCAGCAGCCCACGGGGAGATGGTTCACCCCTCCACTTT. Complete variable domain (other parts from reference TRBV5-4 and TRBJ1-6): ETGVTQSPTHLIKTRGQQVTLRCSSQSGHNTVSWYQQALGQGPQFIFQYYREEENGRGNFPPRFSGLQFPNYSSELNVNALELDDSALYLCASSPRGDGSPLHFGNGTRLTVT.